Reported below is one T cell receptor (beta chain). This record comes from a study of blood T cell repertoires in COVID-19. The protocol was immunoSEQ multiplex PCR, while the TCRdb copy is restricted to in-frame clones and leaves out a portion. The profile shows some 160,000 clones, about nine tenths of them singletons. Losses at the gene ends were 7 bases for V and 5 bases for J; bases not matched to a gene: 5. There are 13 residues in the CDR3. This sequence was found in a man aged 18-30 years with acute or convalescent COVID-19. Sequencing was carried out using peripheral blood. This rearrangement joins TRBV12-3 or TRBV12-4 to TRBJ2-1; 7 positions match TRBD2. CDR3 residues: CASNPSGDNEQFF. CDR3 coding DNA: TGTGCCAGCAACCCTAGCGGAGACAATGAGCAGTTCTTC.